The 27 T cell receptor beta chains presented below share a single source sample, sequenced in a study of cytomegalovirus exposure and HLA in healthy donors. It was with 60 Vbeta and 13 Jbeta primers that the PCR ran. Here immunoSEQ multiplex PCR was the method, and the copy in TCRdb shows in-frame clones only, minus some. The sample carries about 160,000 clones, roughly 81% recorded once. Sequencing was performed on PBMCs. These receptors were taken from a man aged 18 to 30 in good health and CMV-seropositive.

This chain connects TRBV7-8 to TRBJ1-4, with 12 bases identical to TRBD1. Germline V gene sequence: CDR1 SGHVS, CDR2 FQNEAQ. With V trimmed by 5 bases and J by 2 bases, 6 bases remained unmatched. The CDR3 is 17 amino acids. In nucleotides, the CDR3 is TGTGCCAGCAGCCCGGGACAGGGGGCGCTGACTAATGAAAAACTGTTTTTT. Protein: CASSPGQGALTNEKLFF.

The chain joins TRBV2 to TRBJ2-1, with TRBD2 identical over 8 bases. This CDR3 comprises 12 residues. The J segment lost 12 bases and the V segment lost 6 bases, leaving 7 bases of the junction unmatched. Germline CDR1 and CDR2: SNHLY and FYNNEI. The CDR3 protein is CASRLAGGGQFF. The CDR3 coding sequence is TGTGCCAGCAGGCTGGCGGGGGGTGGGCAGTTCTTC.

The rearrangement links TRBV18 to TRBJ1-6; D possibly corresponds to TRBD1 (6 bases). Trimming removed 3 bases at V and 5 bases at J, with 14 bases between. Germline V gene sequence: CDR1 KGHSH, CDR2 LQKENI. The CDR3 has 16 amino acids. This CDR3 is CASSPPGQINNSPLHF. The CDR3 DNA is TGTGCCAGCTCACCCCCGGGACAAATAAATAATTCACCCCTCCACTTT.

Here the CDR3 reads CASSGGPGGEYEQYF. CDR3 sequence (DNA): TGTGCCAGCAGCGGTGGCCCCGGGGGAGAGTACGAGCAGTACTTC. The genes are TRBV5-5 and TRBJ2-7; D possibly corresponds to TRBD2 (6 bases). Germline-derived CDR1 and CDR2 are SGHKS and YYEKEE (reference sequence). The V and J ends lost 4 bases and 4 bases respectively, with 18 bases between them. CDR3 length: 15 amino acids. Together with reference TRBV5-5 and TRBJ2-7, the CDR3 gives the full variable domain: DAGVTQSPTHLIKTRGQQVTLRCSPISGHKSVSWYQQVLGQGPQFIFQYYEKEERGRGNFPDRFSARQFPNYSSELNVNALLLGDSALYLCASSGGPGGEYEQYFGPGTRLTVT.

The rearrangement uses TRBV19 and TRBJ1-2; D perhaps matches TRBD1 (6 bases). CDR1 is LNHDA, CDR2 SQIVND, per germline (reference sequence). The CDR3 length is 15 residues. Trimming shortened V by 7 bases and J by 2 bases, and 17 bases separated the two germline ends. This chain's CDR3 is CASMPGWGGNYGYTF. DNA of the CDR3: TGTGCCAGTATGCCCGGGTGGGGGGGCAACTATGGCTACACCTTC.

The gene calls are TRBV25-1 and TRBJ1-5, with TRBD1 matching over 7 bases. There are 17 residues in the CDR3. Germline CDR1 is MGHDK and CDR2 is SYGVNS. The V segment lost 6 bases and the J segment 0 bases; nucleotides outside the gene matches: 11. This CDR3 reads CASSYPEGAVSNQPQHF. CDR3 nucleotide sequence: TGTGCCAGCAGCTATCCCGAGGGGGCGGTTAGCAATCAGCCCCAGCATTTT.

This chain connects TRBV7-9 to TRBJ2-4, with 8 bases matching TRBD1. The CDR3 extends over 17 amino acids. V shed 5 bases and J 0 bases; nucleotides not matched to a gene: 9. CDR1 SEHNR and CDR2 FQNEAQ come from the germline V gene (reference sequence). The CDR3 sequence: CASSPYDRGIAKNIQYF. The CDR3 coding sequence is TGTGCCAGCAGCCCTTACGACAGGGGTATAGCCAAAAACATTCAGTACTTC.

The V and J genes are TRBV7-3 and TRBJ2-3, with D unclear. The CDR3 is 14 residues long. The V end lost 5 bases, the J end lost 0 bases, and 9 bases lay between the germline ends. Per the germline V gene, CDR1 is SGHTA and CDR2 is FQGTGA. CDR3 region: CASSDPTSTDTQYF. Here the CDR3 DNA reads TGTGCCAGCAGCGACCCGACTAGCACAGATACGCAGTATTTT.

The chain employs TRBV12-5 and TRBJ2-5; maybe TRBD2 (5 bases). This CDR3 spans 14 amino acids. Germline V lookup: CDR1 LGHNT, CDR2 FRNRAP. Trimming removed 5 bases from V and 2 bases from J, with 12 bases in between. For the CDR3, the DNA is TGTGCTAGTGGTCGATCGAGGGAGCAAGAGACCCAGTACTTC. This gives the protein CASGRSREQETQYF.

This chain links TRBV2 with TRBJ1-2; possibly TRBD1 for D (6 bases). The germline V gene has CDR1 SNHLY and CDR2 FYNNEI. V was cut by 11 bases and J by 6 bases, with 19 bases left in between. There are 13 residues in the CDR3. The chain's CDR3 is CASWFGQQNGYTF. The DNA for the CDR3 is TGTGCCTCTTGGTTCGGACAGCAGAATGGCTACACCTTC.

V is TRBV10-3 and J is TRBJ1-2; TRBD1 might be the D (6 bases). CDR1 is ENHRY, CDR2 SYGVKD, per germline. The V gene lost 2 bases and the J gene lost 4 bases, with 8 bases spanning the gap. This CDR3 contains 13 residues. In DNA form, the CDR3 reads TGTGCCATCAGTGAGGACAGGATCTATGGCTACACCTTC. The encoded protein is CAISEDRIYGYTF.

The chain has TRBV7-9 and TRBJ2-5, with 10 positions matching TRBD2. J was trimmed by 5 bases and V by 2 bases; bases with no gene match: 8. CDR1 and CDR2 (germline): SEHNR, FQNEAQ (reference sequence). This CDR3 spans 16 amino acids. CDR3 protein: CASSLSGLAFGETQYF. The CDR3 bases are TGTGCCAGCAGCTTATCGGGACTAGCGTTCGGGGAGACCCAGTACTTC.

The V call is TRBV5-6, the J call TRBJ2-1; D is perhaps TRBD2 (5 bases). The CDR3 consists of 17 residues. Deletions cut 4 bases from V and 0 bases from J, with 17 bases between. Germline V gives CDR1 SGHDT, CDR2 YYEEEE. CDR3 sequence: CASSGERRGSSYNEQFF. The CDR3 DNA sequence: TGTGCCAGCAGCGGGGAGCGCCGTGGGAGCTCCTACAATGAGCAGTTCTTC. Full variable domain (outside the CDR3, taken from reference TRBV5-6 and TRBJ2-1): DAGVTQSPTHLIKTRGQQVTLRCSPKSGHDTVSWYQQALGQGPQFIFQYYEEEERQRGNFPDRFSGHQFPNYSSELNVNALLLGDSALYLCASSGERRGSSYNEQFFGPGTRLTVL.

The table lists this clone with a few counts. The J gene is TRBJ2-7, the V gene TRBV9, with D perhaps TRBD2 (6 bases). V was trimmed by 4 bases and J by 2 bases, leaving 13 bases between them. Germline assignment: CDR1 SGDLS and CDR2 YYNGEE. The CDR3 consists of 14 residues. CDR3 bases: TGTGCCAGCAGCTCGAGGCCGGGAGCCTACGAGCAGTACTTC. Translation: CASSSRPGAYEQYF.

This chain uses TRBV6-5 with TRBJ1-6; 8 bases match TRBD1. The CDR3 totals 16 residues. The germline V gene encodes CDR1 MNHEY and CDR2 SVGAGI. V was pared by 4 bases and J by 6 bases, with 8 bases of the junction left unmatched. The CDR3 bases are TGTGCCAGCAGTTCCACGACAGGGGTTGGTAATTCACCCCTCCACTTT. Its translation: CASSSTTGVGNSPLHF.

The rearrangement joins TRBV4-1 to TRBJ2-7; 8 bases are a match to TRBD2. The CDR3 length is 17 residues. Trimming cost V 0 bases and J 0 bases; bases outside gene matches: 7. Germline CDR1 and CDR2: MGHRA and YSYEKL. CDR3 coding DNA: TGCGCCAGCAGCCAAGATCGGAGCGGGGGACCCTCCTACGAGCAGTACTTC. This translates into CASSQDRSGGPSYEQYF.

The chain links TRBV19 to TRBJ2-2, with a weak D call TRBD2 (5 bases). Germline-derived CDR1 and CDR2 are LNHDA and SQIVND (reference sequence). V lost 7 bases and J 7 bases, leaving 10 bases between the germline ends. The CDR3 covers 12 residues. CDR3 residues: CASTIRGGELFF. Written as DNA, the CDR3 is TGTGCCAGTACAATTCGGGGCGGGGAGCTGTTTTTT.

The V call is TRBV30, the J call TRBJ1-1; the D is unclear. Germline CDR1 reads GTSNPN; CDR2 reads SVGIG (reference sequence). CDR3 length: 15 amino acids. Trimming shortened V by 1 base and J by 2 bases, and 14 bases separated the two germline ends. The CDR3 loop is CAWSGVGLSNTEAFF. CDR3 coding DNA: TGTGCCTGGAGTGGGGTTGGACTTTCTAACACTGAAGCTTTCTTT. The entire variable domain, with the rest obtained from reference TRBV30 and TRBJ1-1, is as follows: SQTIHQWPATLVQPVGSPLSLECTVEGTSNPNLYWYRQAAGRGLQLLFYSVGIGQISSEVPQNLSASRPQDRQFILSSKKLLLSDSGFYLCAWSGVGLSNTEAFFGQGTRLTVV.

The chain couples TRBV5-4 to TRBJ2-7; no definite D call. V was clipped by 4 bases and J by 2 bases, with 10 bases between them. In germline, CDR1 is SGHNT, CDR2 YYREEE (reference sequence). CDR3 size: 13 residues. Here the CDR3 DNA reads TGTGCCAGCAGCCTGTCCCCTGCCTACGAGCAGTACTTC. Amino acid sequence: CASSLSPAYEQYF.

The chain employs TRBV19 and TRBJ2-1; D is uncertain. The germline gives CDR1 LNHDA, CDR2 SQIVND (reference sequence). The V and J ends lost 7 bases and 2 bases respectively, with 12 bases between them. This CDR3 contains 14 residues. The CDR3 loop is CASTPGPAYNEQFF. CDR3 coding DNA: TGTGCCAGTACCCCCGGTCCTGCCTACAATGAGCAGTTCTTC.

This chain uses TRBV9 with TRBJ2-2; the match to TRBD2 covers 7 bases. The CDR3 covers 16 residues. Germline trimming cut 3 bases from V and 1 base from J; bases unmatched to any gene: 6. Germline V gives CDR1 SGDLS, CDR2 YYNGEE. The CDR3 DNA reads as TGTGCCAGCAGCGCTCCCGGCGGGGGGAACACCGGGGAGCTGTTTTTT. Translating gives CASSAPGGGNTGELFF. Based on the CDR3 plus reference TRBV9 and TRBJ2-2, the full variable domain is DSGVTQTPKHLITATGQRVTLRCSPRSGDLSVYWYQQSLDQGLQFLIQYYNGEERAKGNILERFSAQQFPDLHSELNLSSLELGDSALYFCASSAPGGGNTGELFFGEGSRLTVL.

This rearrangement joins TRBV4-1 to TRBJ2-2; 8 bases align to TRBD1. This CDR3 spans 15 amino acids. The germline gives CDR1 MGHRA, CDR2 YSYEKL. V trimming: 6 bases; J trimming: 4 bases; junction bases outside the gene matches: 7. CDR3 amino acids: CASSRTGSSTGELFF. The CDR3 DNA is TGCGCCAGCAGTCGGACAGGGTCGAGCACCGGGGAGCTGTTTTTT.

This rearrangement joins TRBV9 to TRBJ1-2; 8 positions agree with TRBD1. CDR1 SGDLS and CDR2 YYNGEE come from the germline V gene. With V trimmed by 3 bases and J by 4 bases, 2 bases remained unmatched. The CDR3 has 13 amino acids. The CDR3 DNA reads as TGTGCCAGCAGCGAACAGGGGGGCTATGGCTACACCTTC. Translation gives CASSEQGGYGYTF. Combining the CDR3 with reference TRBV9 and TRBJ1-2 gives the whole variable domain DSGVTQTPKHLITATGQRVTLRCSPRSGDLSVYWYQQSLDQGLQFLIQYYNGEERAKGNILERFSAQQFPDLHSELNLSSLELGDSALYFCASSEQGGYGYTFGSGTRLTVV.

The chain couples TRBV7-9 to TRBJ2-3; 11 nucleotides line up with TRBD2. V was pared by 5 bases and J by 13 bases, with 23 bases of the junction left unmatched. The CDR3 length is 18 residues. Germline CDR1 and CDR2: SEHNR and FQNEAQ (reference sequence). This CDR3 reads CASSAAPVLAGARRREYF. The CDR3 DNA is TGTGCCAGCAGCGCGGCCCCAGTACTAGCGGGGGCCCGCCGGCGCGAGTATTTT.

The chain combines TRBV16 with TRBJ1-6; maybe TRBD1 (6 bases). V was pared by 4 bases and J by 8 bases, with 18 bases between. This CDR3 contains 16 residues. CDR1 and CDR2 (germline): KGHSY, FQNENV. The CDR3 spells CASSRIQGIGDSPLHF. Written as DNA, the CDR3 is TGTGCCAGCAGCCGAATCCAGGGGATAGGGGATTCACCCCTCCACTTT.

The chain joins TRBV7-3 to TRBJ2-2; D is possibly TRBD2 (7 bases). In germline, CDR1 is SGHTA, CDR2 FQGTGA. This CDR3 is 19 amino acids long. Trimming removed 1 base from V and 5 bases from J, with 23 bases in between. Written as DNA, the CDR3 is TGTGCCAGCAGCTTAAGGGCCCCGGCCGGACTAGGGGGGACCGGGGAGCTGTTTTTT. Residues: CASSLRAPAGLGGTGELFF.

Only one count was recorded for this clone. This chain joins TRBV30 and TRBJ1-2; the match to TRBD1 covers 9 bases. The V gene's germline CDR1 is GTSNPN and CDR2 SVGIG (reference sequence). Trimming removed 3 bases from V and 8 bases from J; junction bases left unmatched: 7. The length of the CDR3 is 13 residues. This CDR3 is CAWRVDRGVGYTF. Here the CDR3 DNA reads TGTGCCTGGAGGGTGGACAGGGGAGTGGGCTACACCTTC. The full variable domain, rest sourced from reference TRBV30 and TRBJ1-2, is SQTIHQWPATLVQPVGSPLSLECTVEGTSNPNLYWYRQAAGRGLQLLFYSVGIGQISSEVPQNLSASRPQDRQFILSSKKLLLSDSGFYLCAWRVDRGVGYTFGSGTRLTVV.